The 26 T cell receptor beta chains presented below share a single source sample, sequenced in a study of blood T cell repertoires in COVID-19. The repertoire was sequenced with immunoSEQ multiplex PCR; TCRdb's copy has only in-frame clones and lacks some. The sample lists under 250,000 clones, around 80% occurring once. The sequenced sample consisted of peripheral blood. These receptors came from a man aged 40-49 years with active or convalescent COVID-19.

The chain links TRBV12-5 to TRBJ2-7; 9 positions agree with TRBD1. CDR1 LGHNT and CDR2 FRNRAP come from the germline V gene. J gave up 5 bases and V 7 bases, and 6 bases lay outside the gene matches. This CDR3 has 13 amino acids. This CDR3 is CASDRTGVNEQYF. DNA of the CDR3: TGTGCTAGTGATAGGACAGGGGTCAACGAGCAGTACTTC.

The V and J genes are TRBV30 and TRBJ1-2, with D possibly matching TRBD1 (5 bases). Trimming took off 4 bases at V and 4 bases at J, with 19 bases between the two ends. Germline lookup yields CDR1 GTSNPN and CDR2 SVGIG (reference sequence). This CDR3 has 15 amino acids. CDR3 amino acids: CAWKSLRTGPYGYTF. The CDR3 nucleotides read TGTGCCTGGAAAAGCCTCAGAACAGGTCCCTATGGCTACACCTTC.

This rearrangement joins TRBV30 to TRBJ1-2; possible D gene TRBD1, 6 bases. Per the germline V gene, CDR1 is GTSNPN and CDR2 is SVGIG (reference sequence). The CDR3 covers 15 residues. The V and J ends lost 5 bases and 7 bases respectively, with 23 bases between them. CDR3 in DNA: TGTGCCTGGCTTCCTCTTGACAGGATGGCACGTGGCTACACCTTC. This gives the protein CAWLPLDRMARGYTF.

This clone was seen just once. The CDR3 coding sequence is TGCGCCAGCAGCTTGGTGGGGGCACGGCAGAACACTGAAGCTTTCTTT. It specifies CASSLVGARQNTEAFF. The V gene is TRBV5-1, the J gene TRBJ1-1, with D tentatively TRBD1 (6 bases). This CDR3 comprises 16 residues. In germline, CDR1 is SGHRS, CDR2 YFSETQ. Trimming shortened V by 0 bases and J by 1 base, and 13 bases separated the two germline ends.

The chain joins TRBV6-5 to TRBJ2-5, with 7 nucleotides matching TRBD2. Germline values: CDR1 MNHEY, CDR2 SVGAGI. V shed 0 bases and J 4 bases; nucleotides not matched to a gene: 5. The length of the CDR3 is 15 residues. The DNA for the CDR3 is TGTGCCAGCAGTTACTCGGGGGGGTTAGGAGAGACCCAGTACTTC. Protein sequence: CASSYSGGLGETQYF.

The V call is TRBV25-1, the J call TRBJ2-1; 12 bases are a match to TRBD2. This CDR3 has 14 amino acids. Trimming cost V 5 bases and J 7 bases; bases outside gene matches: 3. CDR1 is MGHDK and CDR2 is SYGVNS in the germline V gene. CDR3 loop: CASSSSGGANEQFF. CDR3 in DNA: TGTGCCAGCAGTTCTAGCGGGGGGGCAAATGAGCAGTTCTTC.

J is TRBJ2-3 and V is TRBV19; TRBD1 matches 7 bases. Trimming removed 3 bases from V and 2 bases from J; junction bases left unmatched: 8. Germline V gene data show CDR1 as LNHDA and CDR2 as SQIVND (reference sequence). This CDR3 is built from 16 residues. The CDR3: CASSMGRQGVTDTQYF. CDR3 DNA: TGTGCCAGTAGTATGGGGAGACAGGGCGTCACAGATACGCAGTATTTT.

The chain is built from TRBV24-1 and TRBJ2-2, with 8 bases that match TRBD2. The CDR3 contains 15 residues. The V and J ends lost 0 bases and 4 bases, in that order; junction bases with no gene match: 0. The germline V gene encodes CDR1 KGHDR and CDR2 SFDVKD. CDR3 nucleotides: TGTGCCACCAGTGATTTGAGCGGGGGCACCGGGGAGCTGTTTTTT. Translating it yields CATSDLSGGTGELFF.

This rearrangement joins TRBV5-1 to TRBJ1-1, with D hard to call. The V gene lost 3 bases and the J gene lost 0 bases, with 9 bases spanning the gap. The CDR3 length is 14 residues. Germline loops: CDR1 SGHRS, CDR2 YFSETQ. The CDR3 bases are TGCGCCAGCAGCTACGGGGTTTTGAACACTGAAGCTTTCTTT. Protein product: CASSYGVLNTEAFF.

V and J are TRBV5-1 and TRBJ2-6, with a weak D call TRBD1 (7 bases). The germline V and J ends were trimmed by 7 bases and 4 bases, with 12 bases remaining between them. The germline gives CDR1 SGHRS, CDR2 YFSETQ. This CDR3 is built from 14 residues. CDR3 residues: CASGQGGGANVLTF. DNA of the CDR3: TGCGCCAGCGGCCAGGGGGGAGGGGCCAACGTCCTGACTTTC.

This clone was recorded a few times. The chain uses TRBV2 and TRBJ1-4; D possibly corresponds to TRBD1 (5 bases). V dropped 2 bases and J dropped 7 bases, with 11 bases sitting between them. Germline V gives CDR1 SNHLY, CDR2 FYNNEI. The CDR3 extends over 14 amino acids. Here the CDR3 reads CASSEQGSREKLFF. CDR3 DNA: TGTGCCAGCAGTGAACAGGGCTCCCGTGAAAAACTGTTTTTT.

CDR3 loop: CASSLAQGAGEKLFF. DNA for the CDR3: TGTGCCAGCAGCTTAGCACAGGGGGCTGGGGAAAAACTGTTTTTT. This chain joins TRBV7-9 and TRBJ1-4, with TRBD1 matching 9 bases. Losses at the gene ends were 0 bases for V and 8 bases for J; bases not matched to a gene: 4. In germline, CDR1 is SEHNR, CDR2 FQNEAQ (reference sequence). The CDR3 sequence is 15 residues long.

The V and J genes are TRBV7-2 and TRBJ1-6; no firm D call. The CDR3 consists of 16 residues. Germline CDR1 is SGHTA and CDR2 is FQGNSA. The V end lost 5 bases, the J end lost 9 bases, and 20 bases lay between the germline ends. The CDR3 reads CASSPTLRERGSPLHF. CDR3 DNA sequence: TGTGCCAGCAGCCCCACCCTGCGGGAACGAGGTTCACCCCTCCACTTT.

The rearrangement links TRBV5-5 to TRBJ1-5; D gene uncertain. The CDR3 extends over 15 amino acids. The V end lost 0 bases, the J end lost 3 bases, and 10 bases lay between the germline ends. The germline V gene encodes CDR1 SGHKS and CDR2 YYEKEE (reference sequence). DNA of the CDR3: TGTGCCAGCAGCTTGGGGTGGCAGGTCAATCAGCCCCAGCATTTT. Its translation is CASSLGWQVNQPQHF.

Here the CDR3 reads CAWNRDSSNQPQHF. The CDR3 DNA reads TGTGCCTGGAACCGGGACAGTAGCAATCAGCCCCAGCATTTT. This rearrangement joins TRBV30 to TRBJ1-5, with 7 bases fitting TRBD1. CDR1 is GTSNPN, CDR2 SVGIG, per germline (reference sequence). This CDR3 is 14 amino acids long. V trimming: 4 bases; J trimming: 0 bases; junction bases outside the gene matches: 3.

This sequence joins TRBV5-1 and TRBJ1-3, with D tentatively TRBD1 (5 bases). The V gene lost 0 bases and the J gene lost 0 bases, with 10 bases spanning the gap. From germline, CDR1 is SGHRS and CDR2 YFSETQ. The CDR3 extends over 16 amino acids. The CDR3 DNA follows: TGCGCCAGCAGCTTGGGACGGACAACCTCTGGAAACACCATATATTTT. The encoded protein is CASSLGRTTSGNTIYF.

The chain recombines TRBV30 with TRBJ1-5; TRBD1 aligns across 8 bases. Germline V lookup: CDR1 GTSNPN, CDR2 SVGIG (reference sequence). The trim removed 0 bases at V and 3 bases at J, leaving 10 bases unmatched. The CDR3 consists of 17 residues. The CDR3 coding sequence is TGTGCCTGGAGTGTACTGGGGACAGGTGGGGCCAATCAGCCCCAGCATTTT. Protein product: CAWSVLGTGGANQPQHF.

In its sample, this clone was seen a few times. This chain links TRBV28 with TRBJ2-7; no clear D. Deletions cut 6 bases from V and 0 bases from J, with 6 bases between. This CDR3 has 12 amino acids. Per germline, CDR1 MDHEN and CDR2 SYDVKM. This chain's CDR3 is CASSGFSYEQYF. The CDR3 DNA reads as TGTGCCAGCAGCGGTTTCTCCTACGAGCAGTACTTC.

The chain has TRBV7-3 and TRBJ1-6, with D perhaps TRBD1 (6 bases). Germline V lookup: CDR1 SGHTA, CDR2 FQGTGA. This CDR3 has 13 residues. V was trimmed by 9 bases and J by 9 bases, leaving 15 bases between them. The CDR3 DNA is TGTGCCAGTAGACAGGAACAAGGTTCACCCCTCCACTTT. Amino acid sequence: CASRQEQGSPLHF.

This chain uses TRBV9 with TRBJ2-1, with D perhaps TRBD2 (6 bases). Germline V gene sequence: CDR1 SGDLS, CDR2 YYNGEE. The ends were cut back, 0 bases at V and 7 bases at J, with 14 bases in the middle. The CDR3 is 15 residues long. The CDR3 nucleotides are TGTGCCAGCAGCGTAGGTGGGGGGAGTGGGAATGAGCAGTTCTTC. Residues: CASSVGGGSGNEQFF. Based on the CDR3 plus reference TRBV9 and TRBJ2-1, the full variable domain is DSGVTQTPKHLITATGQRVTLRCSPRSGDLSVYWYQQSLDQGLQFLIQYYNGEERAKGNILERFSAQQFPDLHSELNLSSLELGDSALYFCASSVGGGSGNEQFFGPGTRLTVL.

The rearrangement links TRBV4-1 to TRBJ2-2, with 9 nucleotides matching TRBD1. CDR3 length: 16 residues. Unmatched junction bases numbered 9, after V lost 1 base and J lost 9 bases. Per germline, CDR1 MGHRA and CDR2 YSYEKL. The CDR3 bases are TGCGCCAGCAGCCAAGCACCGGGACAGGGTCACCGGGAGCTGTTTTTT. Residues: CASSQAPGQGHRELFF.

This clone was detected many times. The chain carries TRBV10-3 and TRBJ1-5; tentatively, D is TRBD1 (6 bases). CDR3 length: 13 residues. Germline lookup yields CDR1 ENHRY and CDR2 SYGVKD. The germline V and J ends were trimmed by 6 bases and 6 bases, with 12 bases remaining between them. The CDR3 DNA follows: TGTGCCATCAGCGGGGGGCTACTTCAGCCCCAGCATTTT. Translating it yields CAISGGLLQPQHF.

The chain uses TRBV6-5 and TRBJ1-2; D uncertain. CDR1 MNHEY and CDR2 SVGAGI come from the germline V gene. This CDR3 comprises 15 residues. V dropped 1 base and J dropped 3 bases, with 12 bases sitting between them. The CDR3 reads CASSYFPGSDYGYTF. The CDR3 nucleotides read TGTGCCAGCAGTTACTTTCCGGGATCCGACTATGGCTACACCTTC.

The genes are TRBV7-9 and TRBJ2-7, with D perhaps matching TRBD1 (6 bases). Germline CDR1 reads SEHNR; CDR2 reads FQNEAQ (reference sequence). There are 15 residues in the CDR3. Trimming removed 5 bases at V and 3 bases at J, with 17 bases between. The CDR3 protein is CASSPRTATIYEQYF. The DNA for the CDR3 is TGTGCCAGCAGCCCTCGGACAGCAACGATCTACGAGCAGTACTTC.

The chain has TRBV7-6 and TRBJ2-1, with 9 positions matching TRBD2. Germline CDR1 SGHVS, CDR2 FNYEAQ. The CDR3 is 17 residues long. Unmatched junction bases numbered 8, after V lost 5 bases and J lost 0 bases. The CDR3 DNA reads TGTGCCAGCAGCCCCTCGGTTAGCGGGAGCTCCTACAATGAGCAGTTCTTC. Residues: CASSPSVSGSSYNEQFF.

The chain carries TRBV15 and TRBJ2-1, with 9 bases lining up with TRBD2. The CDR3 is 18 amino acids. The germline CDR1 and CDR2 sequences are LNHNV and YYDKDF (reference sequence). The V gene end was trimmed by 1 base and the J gene end by 3 bases; junction bases not matched to a gene: 10. The CDR3: CATSRGRAGGYYYNEQFF. CDR3 sequence (DNA): TGTGCCACCAGCAGAGGCAGAGCGGGGGGCTATTACTACAATGAGCAGTTCTTC.